One and the same sample provided the 24 T cell receptor beta chains below, sequenced in a study of blood T cell repertoires in COVID-19. The table came from immunoSEQ multiplex PCR; TCRdb's copy has only in-frame clones and leaves some out. The repertoire holds around 160,000 clones, with approximately 88% as singletons. The specimen was PBMCs or T cells enriched from blood (not recorded which). These receptors all stem from a woman aged 25 to 45 with acute COVID-19.

This rearrangement joins TRBV3-1 (or the pseudogene TRBV3-2) to TRBJ2-7; perhaps TRBD2 as D (5 bases). The V gene's germline CDR1 is LGHDT and CDR2 YNNKEL (reference sequence). V was trimmed by 5 bases and J by 6 bases, leaving 29 bases between them. The CDR3 extends over 18 amino acids. The CDR3 region is CASSSGAGRGVLLGEQYF. CDR3 coding DNA: TGTGCCAGCAGCAGCGGCGCGGGCCGTGGGGTCCTGCTAGGCGAGCAGTACTTC.

This CDR3 is CASSPGATDTQYF. CDR3 sequence (DNA): TGCGCCAGCAGCCCAGGGGCAACAGATACGCAGTATTTT. This chain connects TRBV5-1 to TRBJ2-3; weak D call: TRBD1 (6 bases). Trimming cost V 4 bases and J 3 bases, with 9 bases left between them. This CDR3 is 13 amino acids long. The V gene's germline CDR1 is SGHRS and CDR2 YFSETQ.

The chain combines TRBV2 with TRBJ2-3, with TRBD2 identical over 8 bases. The V gene's germline CDR1 is SNHLY and CDR2 FYNNEI. The CDR3 loop spans 15 amino acids. J gave up 2 bases and V 9 bases, and 10 bases lay outside the gene matches. The chain's CDR3 is CARVQAGVSTDTQYF. CDR3 bases: TGTGCCAGGGTCCAAGCGGGAGTCTCCACAGATACGCAGTATTTT.

The rearrangement links TRBV28 to TRBJ1-5; no clear D gene. V was clipped by 2 bases and J by 0 bases, with 5 bases between them. This CDR3 spans 14 amino acids. Germline V gives CDR1 MDHEN, CDR2 SYDVKM. The CDR3 region has the DNA TGTGCCAGCAGTTTAATCCATAGCAATCAGCCCCAGCATTTT. Its protein product is CASSLIHSNQPQHF.

This clone was detected a few times. The V call is TRBV25-1, the J call TRBJ1-6; a weak D match, TRBD1 (6 bases). Looked up from germline, CDR1 is MGHDK and CDR2 is SYGVNS. The CDR3 is 12 residues long. V lost 5 bases to trimming and J lost 7 bases, with 6 bases between them. CDR3 sequence reads: CASSTGNSPLHF. In nucleotides, the CDR3 is TGTGCCAGCAGTACAGGGAATTCACCCCTCCACTTT.

This clone came up once. This chain joins TRBV5-5 and TRBJ1-3; the D gene is possibly TRBD1 (5 bases). The CDR3 has 15 residues. Germline values: CDR1 SGHKS, CDR2 YYEKEE (reference sequence). V lost 4 bases and J lost 2, with 13 bases in between. CDR3 nucleotides: TGTGCCAGCAGCGTATCAGGGATGGCTGGAAACACCATATATTTT. This translates into CASSVSGMAGNTIYF. Using reference TRBV5-5 and TRBJ1-3 for the parts outside the CDR3, the full variable domain is DAGVTQSPTHLIKTRGQQVTLRCSPISGHKSVSWYQQVLGQGPQFIFQYYEKEERGRGNFPDRFSARQFPNYSSELNVNALLLGDSALYLCASSVSGMAGNTIYFGEGSWLTVV.

The chain combines TRBV5-4 with TRBJ1-2; 7 positions agree with TRBD1. CDR3 size: 14 residues. The germline V gene encodes CDR1 SGHNT and CDR2 YYREEE (reference sequence). V trimming: 4 bases; J trimming: 4 bases; junction bases outside the gene matches: 7. This CDR3 reads CASSGGTVSYGYTF. CDR3 nucleotide sequence: TGTGCCAGCAGCGGAGGGACAGTTTCCTATGGCTACACCTTC.

The J gene is TRBJ2-5, the V gene TRBV5-1; 7 bases are a match to TRBD2. This CDR3 spans 14 amino acids. Germline V gene data show CDR1 as SGHRS and CDR2 as YFSETQ. Unmatched junction bases numbered 4, after V lost 1 base and J lost 4 bases. CDR3 region: CASSLLASGETQYF. CDR3 nucleotides: TGCGCCAGCAGCTTGCTCGCTAGCGGAGAGACCCAGTACTTC.

The chain is built from TRBV19 and TRBJ1-5, with D possibly matching TRBD1 (6 bases). Germline CDR1 and CDR2: LNHDA and SQIVND (reference sequence). This CDR3 region has 14 residues. Trimming stripped 7 bases from V and 2 bases from J, with 12 bases between. The CDR3 DNA sequence: TGTGCCAGTAATCCACAGGGTGGCAATCAGCCCCAGCATTTT. Its protein is CASNPQGGNQPQHF.

This chain joins TRBV7-2 and TRBJ2-5, with D uncertain. V was cut by 1 base and J by 5 bases, with 8 bases left in between. The CDR3 sequence is 13 residues long. Germline loops: CDR1 SGHTA, CDR2 FQGNSA. The CDR3 DNA reads as TGTGCCAGCAGCTTAGGGGTGCGGGAGACCCAGTACTTC. Translating it yields CASSLGVRETQYF.

This chain uses TRBV28 with TRBJ2-3; TRBD2 matches at 7 bases. Germline CDR1 is MDHEN and CDR2 is SYDVKM. This CDR3 contains 15 residues. The trim removed 3 bases at V and 2 bases at J, leaving 5 bases unmatched. The CDR3 region is CASSFPAGFTDTQYF. The CDR3 DNA is TGTGCCAGCAGTTTCCCAGCGGGGTTCACAGATACGCAGTATTTT.

The V call is TRBV6-4, the J call TRBJ1-1, with unresolved D. V was trimmed by 5 bases and J by 0 bases, leaving 7 bases between them. CDR1 and CDR2 (germline): MRHNA, SNTAGT. The CDR3 is made up of 13 amino acids. CDR3 sequence (DNA): TGTGCCAGCAGTCAACAGATGAACACTGAAGCTTTCTTT. It yields the protein CASSQQMNTEAFF.

CDR3 DNA sequence: TGTGCCAGCAGTGCCGTGGCCTCTCCCGAGCAGTACTTC. Translating it yields CASSAVASPEQYF. The chain joins TRBV2 to TRBJ2-7; D is unclear. V dropped 4 bases and J dropped 6 bases, with 13 bases sitting between them. The length of the CDR3 is 13 residues. Germline CDR1 SNHLY, CDR2 FYNNEI.

The chain recombines TRBV15 with TRBJ2-1; 10 bases align to TRBD2. Germline loops: CDR1 LNHNV, CDR2 YYDKDF (reference sequence). With V trimmed by 1 base and J by 9 bases, 12 bases remained unmatched. The CDR3 totals 17 residues. The CDR3 sequence is CATSRAALAGDYIEQFF. Written as DNA, the CDR3 is TGTGCCACCAGCAGAGCGGCTCTAGCGGGAGATTATATTGAGCAGTTCTTC.

The count of this clone is one. The rearrangement uses TRBV5-1 and TRBJ2-7, with 7 bases aligning to TRBD2. The CDR3 has 15 amino acids. Unmatched junction bases numbered 9, after V lost 0 bases and J lost 6 bases. Germline V gene sequence: CDR1 SGHRS, CDR2 YFSETQ. The CDR3 loop is CASSLGHAGEGEQYF. In DNA, the CDR3 is TGCGCCAGCAGCTTGGGGCACGCGGGAGAGGGCGAGCAGTACTTC.

This chain links TRBV29-1 with TRBJ2-1; 15 bases map to TRBD2. The V gene's germline CDR1 is SQVTM and CDR2 ANQGSEA. The CDR3 is 15 residues long. Trimming took 7 bases from V and 3 from J; bases not matched to a gene: 4. The CDR3 loop is CSALGLAGGYNEQFF. DNA for the CDR3: TGCAGCGCCTTGGGACTAGCGGGAGGCTACAATGAGCAGTTCTTC.

The chain has TRBV7-2 and TRBJ1-4; a possible D gene is TRBD1 (6 bases). This CDR3 has 14 residues. From germline, CDR1 is SGHTA and CDR2 FQGNSA. With 0 bases removed from V and 11 bases from J, the gap between germline ends came to 13 bases. As DNA, the CDR3 is TGTGCCAGCAGCTTAGCTTTAGGCACAGGGAAACTGTTTTTT. This codes for CASSLALGTGKLFF.

About this clone itself: Additional DNA sequences in this sample encode the identical CDR3. The chain recombines TRBV7-9 with TRBJ1-1, with D possibly matching TRBD1 (5 bases). The length of the CDR3 is 13 residues. Per the germline V gene, CDR1 is SEHNR and CDR2 is FQNEAQ (reference sequence). The germline V and J ends were trimmed by 5 bases and 1 base, with 8 bases remaining between them. This CDR3 reads CASSLQGNTEAFF. The CDR3 nucleotides are TGTGCCAGCAGCCTCCAGGGGAACACTGAAGCTTTCTTT.

The chain links TRBV6-1 to TRBJ2-7, with D maybe TRBD2 (5 bases). The CDR3 covers 16 residues. Deletions cut 2 bases from V and 0 bases from J, with 14 bases between. The germline V gene encodes CDR1 MNHNS and CDR2 SASEGT. The CDR3 loop reads CASSESLGVVSYEQYF. The CDR3 bases are TGTGCCAGCAGTGAAAGTTTGGGAGTCGTCTCCTACGAGCAGTACTTC.

This chain joins TRBV30 and TRBJ1-2; D is uncertain. V lost 6 bases to trimming and J lost 2 bases, with 16 bases between them. In germline, CDR1 is GTSNPN, CDR2 SVGIG (reference sequence). The CDR3 loop spans 14 amino acids. The CDR3 DNA reads TGTGCCTGCACCCCAGGAACACCCAACTATGGCTACACCTTC. It is translated as CACTPGTPNYGYTF.

The chain combines TRBV10-2 with TRBJ2-3; 8 nucleotides agree with TRBD2. In germline, CDR1 is WSHSY, CDR2 SAAADI. V was pared by 2 bases and J by 3 bases, with 10 bases of the junction left unmatched. The CDR3 is 17 residues long. Here the CDR3 DNA reads TGCGCCAGCAGTGAGCAAGGGGTTAGCGGGGTTACAGATACGCAGTATTTT. It translates to CASSEQGVSGVTDTQYF.

The chain uses TRBV7-9 and TRBJ2-2, with D hard to call. The CDR3 contains 15 residues. Trimming removed 0 bases from V and 5 bases from J, with 10 bases in between. Germline CDR1 reads SEHNR; CDR2 reads FQNEAQ (reference sequence). In DNA form, the CDR3 reads TGTGCCAGCAGCTTAGCACAGACGAGTACCGGGGAGCTGTTTTTT. Protein product: CASSLAQTSTGELFF. Full variable domain (rest looked up from reference TRBV7-9 and TRBJ2-2): DTGVSQNPRHKITKRGQNVTFRCDPISEHNRLYWYRQTLGQGPEFLTYFQNEAQLEKSRLLSDRFSAERPKGSFSTLEIQRTEQGDSAMYLCASSLAQTSTGELFFGEGSRLTVL.

The chain uses TRBV24-1 and TRBJ2-1; D not resolved. V was shortened by 4 bases and J by 0 bases, with 12 bases between the two germline ends. CDR3 size: 16 residues. Germline CDR1 KGHDR, CDR2 SFDVKD. CDR3 DNA sequence: TGTGCCACCAGTGACTACGGAGTTAGCTCCTACAATGAGCAGTTCTTC. Translating gives CATSDYGVSSYNEQFF.

The chain couples TRBV7-6 to TRBJ2-5, with TRBD2 matching 11 bases. Germline lookup yields CDR1 SGHVS and CDR2 FNYEAQ. V trimming: 4 bases; J trimming: 1 base; junction bases outside the gene matches: 11. This CDR3 is 18 amino acids long. The CDR3 DNA reads TGTGCCAGCAGCTCCTCTAGTCTAGCGGGAGGCTCCCAAGAGACCCAGTACTTC. It codes for CASSSSSLAGGSQETQYF.